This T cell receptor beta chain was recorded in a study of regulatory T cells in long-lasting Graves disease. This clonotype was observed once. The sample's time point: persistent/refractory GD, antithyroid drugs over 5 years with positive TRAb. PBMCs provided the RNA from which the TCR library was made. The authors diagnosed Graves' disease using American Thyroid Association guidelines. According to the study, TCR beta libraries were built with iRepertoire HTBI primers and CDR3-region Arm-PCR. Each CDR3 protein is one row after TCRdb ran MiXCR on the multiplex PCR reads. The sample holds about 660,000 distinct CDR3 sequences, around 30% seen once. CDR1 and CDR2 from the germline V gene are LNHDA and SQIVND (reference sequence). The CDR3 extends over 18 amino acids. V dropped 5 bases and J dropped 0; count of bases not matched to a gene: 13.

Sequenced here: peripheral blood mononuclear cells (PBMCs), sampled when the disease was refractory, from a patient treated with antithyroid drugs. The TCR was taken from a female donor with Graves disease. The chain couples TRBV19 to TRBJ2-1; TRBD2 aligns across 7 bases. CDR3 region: CASSPSSGLKSSYNEQFF. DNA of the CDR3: TGTGCCAGTAGTCCCTCCTCGGGACTAAAGAGCTCCTACAATGAGCAGTTCTTC.